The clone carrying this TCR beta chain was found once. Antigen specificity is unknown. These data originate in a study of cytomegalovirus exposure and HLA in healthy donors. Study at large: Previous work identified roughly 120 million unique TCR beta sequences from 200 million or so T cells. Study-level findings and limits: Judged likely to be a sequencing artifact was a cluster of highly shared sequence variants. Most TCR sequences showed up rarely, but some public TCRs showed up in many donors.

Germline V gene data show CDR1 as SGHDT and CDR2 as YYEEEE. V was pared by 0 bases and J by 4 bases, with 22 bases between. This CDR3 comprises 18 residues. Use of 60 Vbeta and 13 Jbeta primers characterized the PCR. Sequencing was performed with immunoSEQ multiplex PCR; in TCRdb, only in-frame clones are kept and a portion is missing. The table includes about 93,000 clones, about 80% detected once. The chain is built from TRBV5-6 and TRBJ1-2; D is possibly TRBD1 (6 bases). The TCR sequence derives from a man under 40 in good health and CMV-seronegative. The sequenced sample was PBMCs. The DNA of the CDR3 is TGTGCCAGCAGCTTGGTGGGGGCTACTTTGGCAGCTGGCTATGGCTACACCTTC. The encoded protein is CASSLVGATLAAGYGYTF.